This record covers a single T cell receptor beta chain. Resolution of symptoms, clearance, or two negative PCRs was present in recovered Cohort 3 donors. These data are taken from a study of blood T cell repertoires in COVID-19. TCRdb's copy holds only in-frame clones and misses some; the assay was immunoSEQ multiplex PCR. The repertoire has 200,000 to 250,000 clones, under 95% of them found once; the top ten carry 1.5% to 2%. CDR3 length: 14 residues. CDR1 SGHRS and CDR2 YFSETQ come from the germline V gene. V was trimmed by 1 base and J by 5 bases, leaving 12 bases between them. This chain joins TRBV5-1 and TRBJ2-5, with a weak D call TRBD1 (5 bases). The sequence was obtained from a woman between 18 and 30 years old who had recovered from COVID-19. Specimen: PBMCs or T cells enriched from blood (not recorded which). CDR3 loop: CASSLKLGRETQYF. CDR3 nucleotides: TGCGCCAGCAGCTTGAAATTGGGGCGGGAGACCCAGTACTTC.